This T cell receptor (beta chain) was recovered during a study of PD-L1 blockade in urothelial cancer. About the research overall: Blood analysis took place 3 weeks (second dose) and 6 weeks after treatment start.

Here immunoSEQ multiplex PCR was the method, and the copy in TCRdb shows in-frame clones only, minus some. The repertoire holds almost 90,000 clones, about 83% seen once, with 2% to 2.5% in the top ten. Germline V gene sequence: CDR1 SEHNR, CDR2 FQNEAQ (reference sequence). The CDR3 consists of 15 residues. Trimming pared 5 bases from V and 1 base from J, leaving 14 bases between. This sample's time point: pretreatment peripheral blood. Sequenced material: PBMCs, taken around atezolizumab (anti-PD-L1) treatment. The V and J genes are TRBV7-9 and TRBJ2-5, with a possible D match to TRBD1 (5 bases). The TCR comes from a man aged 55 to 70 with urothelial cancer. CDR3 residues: CASSPKRQIQETQYF. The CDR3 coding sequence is TGTGCCAGCAGCCCAAAACGACAGATCCAAGAGACCCAGTACTTC.